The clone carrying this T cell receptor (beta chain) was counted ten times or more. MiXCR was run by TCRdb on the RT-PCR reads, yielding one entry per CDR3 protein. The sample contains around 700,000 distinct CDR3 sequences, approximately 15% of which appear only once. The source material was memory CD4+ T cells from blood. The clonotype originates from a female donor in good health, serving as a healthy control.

The CDR3 here is CASMDGTRGSPLHF. In DNA, the CDR3 is TGTGCCAGCATGGACGGGACAAGAGGTTCACCCCTCCACTTT. The chain couples TRBV6-5 to TRBJ1-6; a possible D gene is TRBD1 (6 bases). CDR1 and CDR2 from the germline V gene are MNHEY and SVGAGI. V gave up 7 bases and J gave up 9 bases, with 16 bases separating them. The CDR3 is 14 residues long.